This T cell receptor beta chain came from a study of graft-versus-host responses after intestinal transplantation. TCRdb's table, derived via immunoSEQ multiplex PCR, lists solely in-frame clones and lacks some. The sample consists of approximately 19,000 clones, about 80% of them appearing once. This CDR3 has 13 residues. With 4 bases clipped from V and 1 base from J, the junction kept 0 bases outside the gene matches. Germline CDR1 is SQVTM and CDR2 is ANQGSEA. Sample: PBMCs, taken 14 days after transplant. The sequence came from a human patient who received an intestinal transplant, so some T cells may come from the graft donor. The rearrangement links TRBV29-1 to TRBJ2-2; 7 nucleotides agree with TRBD1. CDR3 DNA: TGCAGCGTTGGGACAGGGAACACCGGGGAGCTGTTTTTT. Translation: CSVGTGNTGELFF.